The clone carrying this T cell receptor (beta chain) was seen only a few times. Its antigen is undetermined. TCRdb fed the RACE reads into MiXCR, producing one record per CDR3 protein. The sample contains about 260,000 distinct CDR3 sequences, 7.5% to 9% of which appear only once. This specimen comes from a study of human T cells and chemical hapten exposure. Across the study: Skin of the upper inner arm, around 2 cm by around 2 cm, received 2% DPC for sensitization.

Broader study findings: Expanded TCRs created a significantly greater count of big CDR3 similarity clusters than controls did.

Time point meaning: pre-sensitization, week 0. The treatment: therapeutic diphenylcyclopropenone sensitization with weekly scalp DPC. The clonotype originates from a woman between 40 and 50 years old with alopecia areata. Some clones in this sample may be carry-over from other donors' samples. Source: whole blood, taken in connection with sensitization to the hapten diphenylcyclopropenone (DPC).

The CDR3 here is CASSYYFAGLNTEAFF. CDR3 DNA: TGTGCCAGCAGTTACTATTTTGCAGGGCTGAACACTGAAGCTTTCTTT. The chain joins TRBV6-5 to TRBJ1-1; maybe TRBD1 (5 bases). The CDR3 consists of 16 residues. CDR1 MNHEY and CDR2 SVGAGI come from the germline V gene. Trimming removed 1 base from V and 0 bases from J, with 12 bases in between.